This T cell receptor beta chain was identified in a study of metastatic and nonmetastatic thyroid tumors. Overall study: Where malignant and benign thyroid patients were concerned, repertoires were compared across blood and tumor or nodule tissue. Notes on the study in general: Reported TCR beta diversity, measured in blood and tumor, was significantly higher for malignant thyroid tumors than for benign nodules.

No patient received treatment before thyroid surgery. Via MiXCR, TCRdb re-called the PCR reads. The table shows more than 8,500 clones, with about 30% occurring only once. Details on this clone: As yet, its antigen is unknown. Other DNA sequences in the sample encode the same CDR3.

The sequence was obtained from a female donor with papillary thyroid cancer or a benign thyroid nodule (not recorded which). Some clones in this sample may be carry-over from other donors' samples. Sequences were obtained from adjacent normal tissue.

CDR3 sequence: CASSWTPYNEQFF. The CDR3 DNA is TGCGCCAGCAGCTGGACACCTTACAATGAGCAGTTCTTC. The chain recombines TRBV5-1 with TRBJ2-1; TRBD1 might be the D (5 bases). Germline V gene sequence: CDR1 SGHRS, CDR2 YFSETQ. Trimming left V 3 bases short and J 4 bases short, with 8 bases between. CDR3 length equals 13 residues.